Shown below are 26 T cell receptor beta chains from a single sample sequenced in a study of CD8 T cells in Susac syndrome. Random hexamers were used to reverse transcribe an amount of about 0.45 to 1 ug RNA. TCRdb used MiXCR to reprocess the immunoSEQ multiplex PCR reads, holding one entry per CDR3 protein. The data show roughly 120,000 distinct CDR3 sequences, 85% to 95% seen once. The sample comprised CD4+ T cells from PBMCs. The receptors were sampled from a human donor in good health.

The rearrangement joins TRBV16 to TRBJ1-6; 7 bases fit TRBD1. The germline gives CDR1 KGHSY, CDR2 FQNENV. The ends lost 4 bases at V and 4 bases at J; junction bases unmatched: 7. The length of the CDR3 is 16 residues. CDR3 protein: CASSRDRAGYNSPLHF. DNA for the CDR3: TGTGCCAGCAGCCGAGACAGGGCGGGATATAATTCACCCCTCCACTTT.

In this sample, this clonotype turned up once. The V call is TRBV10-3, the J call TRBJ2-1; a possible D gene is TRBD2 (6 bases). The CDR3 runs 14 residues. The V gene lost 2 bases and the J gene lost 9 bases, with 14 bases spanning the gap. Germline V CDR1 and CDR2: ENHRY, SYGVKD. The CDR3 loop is CAISEPFGGGEQFF. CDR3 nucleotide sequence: TGTGCCATCAGTGAGCCCTTCGGGGGAGGTGAGCAGTTCTTC.

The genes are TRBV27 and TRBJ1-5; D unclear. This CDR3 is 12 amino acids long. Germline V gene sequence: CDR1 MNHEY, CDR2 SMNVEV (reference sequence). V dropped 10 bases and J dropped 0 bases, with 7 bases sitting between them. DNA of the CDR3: TGTGCCACAGGTGGTAGCAATCAGCCCCAGCATTTT. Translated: CATGGSNQPQHF.

CDR3 residues: CAWSPEIRVGETQYF. The CDR3 nucleotides are TGTGCCTGGAGTCCCGAGATTAGAGTTGGGGAGACCCAGTACTTC. V usage is TRBV30 and J usage is TRBJ2-5, with D unclear. This CDR3 contains 15 residues. Trimming left V 2 bases short and J 5 bases short, with 18 bases between. CDR1 is GTSNPN, CDR2 SVGIG, per germline (reference sequence). Variable domain in full (rest from reference TRBV30 and TRBJ2-5): SQTIHQWPATLVQPVGSPLSLECTVEGTSNPNLYWYRQAAGRGLQLLFYSVGIGQISSEVPQNLSASRPQDRQFILSSKKLLLSDSGFYLCAWSPEIRVGETQYFGPGTRLLVL.

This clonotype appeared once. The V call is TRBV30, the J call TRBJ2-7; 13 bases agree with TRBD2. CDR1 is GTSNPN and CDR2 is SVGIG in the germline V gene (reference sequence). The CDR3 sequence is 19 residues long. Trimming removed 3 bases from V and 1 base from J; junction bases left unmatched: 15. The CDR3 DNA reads TGTGCCTGGAGCCTGGGGTTCGGACTAGCGGGAGCCAATTCCTACGAGCAGTACTTC. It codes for CAWSLGFGLAGANSYEQYF.

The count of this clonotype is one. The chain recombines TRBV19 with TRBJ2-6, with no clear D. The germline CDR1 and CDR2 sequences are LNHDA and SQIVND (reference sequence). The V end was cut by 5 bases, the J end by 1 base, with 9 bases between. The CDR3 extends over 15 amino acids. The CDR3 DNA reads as TGTGCCAGTAGTCCCAGTTTTTCTGGGGCCAACGTCCTGACTTTC. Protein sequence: CASSPSFSGANVLTF.

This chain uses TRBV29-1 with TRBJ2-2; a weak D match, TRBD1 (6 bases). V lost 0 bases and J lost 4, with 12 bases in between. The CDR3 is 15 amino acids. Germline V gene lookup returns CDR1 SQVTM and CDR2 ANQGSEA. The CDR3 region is CSVEETGYGTGELFF. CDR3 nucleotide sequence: TGCAGCGTTGAAGAAACAGGGTATGGCACCGGGGAGCTGTTTTTT.

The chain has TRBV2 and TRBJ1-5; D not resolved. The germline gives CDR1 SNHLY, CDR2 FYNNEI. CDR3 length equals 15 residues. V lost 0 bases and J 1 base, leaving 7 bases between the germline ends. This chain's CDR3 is CASSEARLSNQPQHF. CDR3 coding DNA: TGTGCCAGCAGTGAAGCAAGGTTGAGCAATCAGCCCCAGCATTTT.

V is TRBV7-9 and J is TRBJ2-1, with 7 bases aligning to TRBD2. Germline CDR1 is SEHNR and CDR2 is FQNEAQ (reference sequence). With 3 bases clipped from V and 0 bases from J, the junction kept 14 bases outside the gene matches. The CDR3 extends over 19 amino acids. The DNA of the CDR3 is TGTGCCAGCAGCTTTTCCGGTAGCGGGCGACCCCACTCCTACAATGAGCAGTTCTTC. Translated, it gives CASSFSGSGRPHSYNEQFF.

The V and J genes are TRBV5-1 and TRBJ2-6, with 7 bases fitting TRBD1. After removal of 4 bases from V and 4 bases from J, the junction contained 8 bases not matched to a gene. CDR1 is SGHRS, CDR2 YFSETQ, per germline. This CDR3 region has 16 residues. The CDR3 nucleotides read TGCGCCAGCAGCGTGGGACAGCCTCGGGGGGCCAACGTCCTGACTTTC. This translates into CASSVGQPRGANVLTF.

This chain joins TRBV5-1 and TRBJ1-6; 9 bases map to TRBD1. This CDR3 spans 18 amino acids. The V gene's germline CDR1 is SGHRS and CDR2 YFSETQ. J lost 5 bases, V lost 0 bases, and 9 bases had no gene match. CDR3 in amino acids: CASSLAFGQGFNNSPLHF. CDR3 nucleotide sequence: TGCGCCAGCAGCTTGGCCTTCGGACAGGGGTTCAATAATTCACCCCTCCACTTT.

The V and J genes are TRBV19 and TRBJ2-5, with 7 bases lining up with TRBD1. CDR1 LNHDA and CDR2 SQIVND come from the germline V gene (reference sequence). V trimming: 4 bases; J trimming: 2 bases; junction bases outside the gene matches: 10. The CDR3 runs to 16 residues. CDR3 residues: CASSTAGTASQETQYF. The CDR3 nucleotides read TGTGCCAGTAGTACCGCCGGGACAGCGTCTCAAGAGACCCAGTACTTC.

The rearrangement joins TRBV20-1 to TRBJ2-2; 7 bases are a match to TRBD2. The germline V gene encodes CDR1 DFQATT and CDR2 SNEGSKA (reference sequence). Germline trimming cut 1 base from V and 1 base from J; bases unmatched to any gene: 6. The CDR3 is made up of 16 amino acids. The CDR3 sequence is CSARVSGRVNTGELFF. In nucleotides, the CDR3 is TGCAGTGCTAGAGTTAGCGGGCGAGTGAACACCGGGGAGCTGTTTTTT.

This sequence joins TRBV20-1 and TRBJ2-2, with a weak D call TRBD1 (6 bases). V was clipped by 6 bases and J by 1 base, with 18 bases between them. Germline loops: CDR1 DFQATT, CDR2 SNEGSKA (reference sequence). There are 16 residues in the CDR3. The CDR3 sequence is CSAPTGTPLNTGELFF. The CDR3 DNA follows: TGCAGTGCGCCCACCGGGACACCATTGAACACCGGGGAGCTGTTTTTT.

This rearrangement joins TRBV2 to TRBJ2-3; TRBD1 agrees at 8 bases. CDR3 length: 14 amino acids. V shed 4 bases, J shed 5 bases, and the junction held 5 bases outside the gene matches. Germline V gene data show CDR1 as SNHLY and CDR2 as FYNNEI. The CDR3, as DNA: TGTGCCAGCAGTGGAGGACAGGGTCTAGATACGCAGTATTTT. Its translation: CASSGGQGLDTQYF.

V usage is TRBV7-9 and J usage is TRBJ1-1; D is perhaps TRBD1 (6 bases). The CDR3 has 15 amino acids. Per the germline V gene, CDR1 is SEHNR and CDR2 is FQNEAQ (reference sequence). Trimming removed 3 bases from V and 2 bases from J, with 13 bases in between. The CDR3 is CASSLGGGGNTEAFF. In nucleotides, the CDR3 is TGTGCCAGCAGCTTGGGAGGGGGGGGAAACACTGAAGCTTTCTTT.

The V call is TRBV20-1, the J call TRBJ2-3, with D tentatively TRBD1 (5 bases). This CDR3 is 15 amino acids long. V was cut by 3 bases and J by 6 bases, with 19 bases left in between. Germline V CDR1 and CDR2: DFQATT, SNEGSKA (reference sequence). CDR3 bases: TGCAGTGCTAGTTCTTTGGGGCCGGGCGCTGATACGCAGTATTTT. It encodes CSASSLGPGADTQYF.

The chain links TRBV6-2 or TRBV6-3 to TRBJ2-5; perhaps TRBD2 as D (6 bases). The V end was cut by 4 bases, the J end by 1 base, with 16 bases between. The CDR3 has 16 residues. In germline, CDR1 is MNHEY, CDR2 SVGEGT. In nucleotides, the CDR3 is TGTGCCAGCAGTTCCCGGGGTAGCGGACCCCAAGAGACCCAGTACTTC. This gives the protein CASSSRGSGPQETQYF.

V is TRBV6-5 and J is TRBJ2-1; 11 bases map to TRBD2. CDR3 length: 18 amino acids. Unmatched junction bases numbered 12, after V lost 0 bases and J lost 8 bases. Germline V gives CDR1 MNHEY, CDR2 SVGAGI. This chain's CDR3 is CASSYSSPGTSGVDEQFF. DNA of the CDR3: TGTGCCAGCAGTTACTCGAGTCCTGGGACTAGCGGAGTCGATGAGCAGTTCTTC.

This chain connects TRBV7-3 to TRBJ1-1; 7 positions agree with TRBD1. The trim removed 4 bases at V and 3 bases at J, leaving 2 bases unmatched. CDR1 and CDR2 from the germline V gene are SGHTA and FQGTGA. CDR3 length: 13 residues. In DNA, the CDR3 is TGTGCCAGCAGCTGGGGGACAGACACTGAAGCTTTCTTT. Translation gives CASSWGTDTEAFF.

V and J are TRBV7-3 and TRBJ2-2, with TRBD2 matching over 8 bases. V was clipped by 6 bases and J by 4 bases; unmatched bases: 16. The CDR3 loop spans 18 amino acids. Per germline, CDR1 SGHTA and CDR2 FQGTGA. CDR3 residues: CASSYPGTRVAGTGELFF. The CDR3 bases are TGTGCCAGCAGTTACCCCGGGACTAGGGTGGCAGGCACCGGGGAGCTGTTTTTT.

CDR3 nucleotides: TGTGCCAGCAGCCCTAGGTCCGGACACGGCTCCTACGAGCAGTACTTC. Residues: CASSPRSGHGSYEQYF. The chain couples TRBV7-9 to TRBJ2-7; D is perhaps TRBD1 (5 bases). Germline V gene lookup returns CDR1 SEHNR and CDR2 FQNEAQ (reference sequence). Trimming took off 5 bases at V and 0 bases at J, with 17 bases between the two ends. The length of the CDR3 is 16 residues.

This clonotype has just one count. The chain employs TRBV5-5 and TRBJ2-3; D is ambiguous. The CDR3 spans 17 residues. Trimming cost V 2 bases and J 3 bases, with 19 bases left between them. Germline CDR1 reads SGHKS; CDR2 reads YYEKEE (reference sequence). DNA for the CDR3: TGTGCCAGCAGCTTTACGGGTGGAACCCGGGCAACAGATACGCAGTATTTT. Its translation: CASSFTGGTRATDTQYF. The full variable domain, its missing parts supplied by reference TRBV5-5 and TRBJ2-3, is DAGVTQSPTHLIKTRGQQVTLRCSPISGHKSVSWYQQVLGQGPQFIFQYYEKEERGRGNFPDRFSARQFPNYSSELNVNALLLGDSALYLCASSFTGGTRATDTQYFGPGTRLTVL.

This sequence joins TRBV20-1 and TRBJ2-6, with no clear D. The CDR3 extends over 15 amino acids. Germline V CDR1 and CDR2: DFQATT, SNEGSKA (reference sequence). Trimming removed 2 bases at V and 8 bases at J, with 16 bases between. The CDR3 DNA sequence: TGCAGTGCTAGAAAGGTTGGGTATGGTTCCAACGTCCTGACTTTC. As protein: CSARKVGYGSNVLTF.

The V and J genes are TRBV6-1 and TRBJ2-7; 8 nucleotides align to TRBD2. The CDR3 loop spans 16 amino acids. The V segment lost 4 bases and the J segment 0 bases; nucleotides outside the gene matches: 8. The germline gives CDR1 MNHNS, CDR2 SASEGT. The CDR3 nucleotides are TGTGCCAGCAGTGGAGTAGCGGGGAAAAGCTCCTACGAGCAGTACTTC. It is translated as CASSGVAGKSSYEQYF.

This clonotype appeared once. The CDR3 coding sequence is TGCAGCGTTGAGGCCCCGGACATAGGCAGTGAGCAGTTCTTC. This codes for CSVEAPDIGSEQFF. The genes are TRBV29-1 and TRBJ2-1; weak D call: TRBD1 (5 bases). Trimming took 3 bases from V and 9 from J, leaving 18 bases between them. The CDR3 spans 14 residues. Germline CDR1 and CDR2: SQVTM and ANQGSEA.